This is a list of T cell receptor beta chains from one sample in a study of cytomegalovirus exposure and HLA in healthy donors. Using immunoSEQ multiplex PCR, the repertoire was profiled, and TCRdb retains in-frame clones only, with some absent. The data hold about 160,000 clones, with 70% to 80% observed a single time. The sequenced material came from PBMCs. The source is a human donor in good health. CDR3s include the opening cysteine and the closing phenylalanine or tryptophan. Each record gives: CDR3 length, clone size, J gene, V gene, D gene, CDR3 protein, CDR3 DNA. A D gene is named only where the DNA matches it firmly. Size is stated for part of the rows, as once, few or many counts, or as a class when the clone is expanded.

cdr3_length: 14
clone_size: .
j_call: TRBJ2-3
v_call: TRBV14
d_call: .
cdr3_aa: CASSQRALADTQYF
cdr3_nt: TGTGCCAGCAGCCAACGAGCTTTGGCAGATACGCAGTATTTT

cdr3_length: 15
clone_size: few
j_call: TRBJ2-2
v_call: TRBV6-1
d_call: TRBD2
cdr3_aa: CASSALAGGTGELFF
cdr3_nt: TGTGCCAGCAGTGCGCTAGCGGGAGGGACCGGGGAGCTGTTTTTT

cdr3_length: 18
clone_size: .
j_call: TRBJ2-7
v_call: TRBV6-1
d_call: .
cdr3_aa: CASSEALPLAQQSYEQYF
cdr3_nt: TGTGCCAGCAGTGAAGCGCTTCCGCTGGCACAGCAATCCTACGAGCAGTACTTC

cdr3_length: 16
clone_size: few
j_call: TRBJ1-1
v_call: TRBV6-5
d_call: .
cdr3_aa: CASSYSVLGDKTEAFF
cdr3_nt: TGTGCCAGCAGTTACTCGGTTCTAGGGGATAAGACTGAAGCTTTCTTT

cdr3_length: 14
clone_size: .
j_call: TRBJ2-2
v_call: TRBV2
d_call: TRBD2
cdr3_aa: CASRAGGRGGELFF
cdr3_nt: TGTGCCAGCAGAGCGGGGGGGCGGGGCGGGGAGCTGTTTTTT

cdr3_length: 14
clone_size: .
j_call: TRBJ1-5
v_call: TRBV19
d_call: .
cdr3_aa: CASTTGDLIEPQHF
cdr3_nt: TGTGCCAGTACAACGGGGGATCTGATAGAGCCCCAGCATTTT

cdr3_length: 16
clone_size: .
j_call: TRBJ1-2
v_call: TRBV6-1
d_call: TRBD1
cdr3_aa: CASSEAEGTGNYGYTF
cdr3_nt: TGTGCCAGCAGTGAAGCAGAGGGGACAGGGAACTATGGCTACACCTTC

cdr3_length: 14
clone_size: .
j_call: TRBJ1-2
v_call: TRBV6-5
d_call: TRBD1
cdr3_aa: CASLAQTGEDGYTF
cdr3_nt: TGTGCCAGCCTTGCCCAAACAGGGGAGGATGGCTACACCTTC

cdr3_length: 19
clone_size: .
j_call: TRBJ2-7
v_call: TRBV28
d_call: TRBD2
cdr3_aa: CASSPPLAGGGTLAYEQYF
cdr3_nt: TGTGCCAGCAGTCCCCCACTGGCGGGAGGAGGAACTTTGGCCTACGAGCAGTACTTC

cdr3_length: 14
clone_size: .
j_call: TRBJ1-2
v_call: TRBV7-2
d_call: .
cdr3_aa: CASSLDRGGRGYTF
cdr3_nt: TGTGCCAGCAGCTTAGACCGGGGTGGTAGAGGCTACACCTTC

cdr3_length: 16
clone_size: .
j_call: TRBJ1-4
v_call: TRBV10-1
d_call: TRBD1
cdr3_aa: CATITPQGRIYEKLFF
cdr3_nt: TGCGCCACCATCACCCCACAGGGGCGAATATATGAAAAACTGTTTTTT

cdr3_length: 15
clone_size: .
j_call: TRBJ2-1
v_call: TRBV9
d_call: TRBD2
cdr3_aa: CASSARVAGVNEQFF
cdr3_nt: TGTGCCAGCAGCGCACGGGTAGCGGGAGTGAATGAGCAGTTCTTC

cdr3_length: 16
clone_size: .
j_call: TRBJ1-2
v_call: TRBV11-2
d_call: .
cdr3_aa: CASSSPAGQQYYGYTF
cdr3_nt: TGTGCCAGCAGCTCCCCGGCAGGACAGCAGTACTATGGCTACACCTTC

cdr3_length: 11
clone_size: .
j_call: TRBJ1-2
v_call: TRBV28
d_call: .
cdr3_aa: CASTSNYGYTF
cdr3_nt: TGTGCCAGCACCTCCAACTATGGCTACACCTTC

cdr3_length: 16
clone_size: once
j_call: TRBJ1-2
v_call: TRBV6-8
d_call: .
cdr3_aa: CASRAGSPNGVYGYTF
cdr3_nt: TGTGCCAGCAGGGCCGGTAGTCCTAACGGGGTCTATGGCTACACCTTC

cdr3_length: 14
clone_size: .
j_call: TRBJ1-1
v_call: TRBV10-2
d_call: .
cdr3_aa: CASSESMRSTEAFF
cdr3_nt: TGCGCCAGCAGTGAGTCTATGCGAAGCACTGAAGCTTTCTTT

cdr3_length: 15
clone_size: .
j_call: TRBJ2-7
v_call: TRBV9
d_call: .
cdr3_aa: CASSVRDTPSGEQYF
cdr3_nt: TGTGCCAGCAGCGTACGGGACACCCCCTCGGGGGAGCAGTACTTC

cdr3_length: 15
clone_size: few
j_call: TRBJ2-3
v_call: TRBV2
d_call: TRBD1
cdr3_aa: CASSLRDRDTDTQYF
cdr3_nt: TGTGCCAGCAGCCTCCGGGACAGGGACACAGATACGCAGTATTTT

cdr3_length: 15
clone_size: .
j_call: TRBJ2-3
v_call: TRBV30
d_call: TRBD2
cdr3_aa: CAWTVAGALTDTQYF
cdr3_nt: TGTGCCTGGACCGTAGCGGGGGCCCTCACAGATACGCAGTATTTT

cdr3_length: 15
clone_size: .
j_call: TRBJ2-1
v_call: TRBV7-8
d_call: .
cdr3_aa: CASSQTGGGRIEQFF
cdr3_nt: TGTGCCAGCAGCCAAACAGGGGGGGGACGGATCGAGCAGTTCTTC

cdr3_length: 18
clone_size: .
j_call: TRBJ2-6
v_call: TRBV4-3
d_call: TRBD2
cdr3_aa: CASSQDAAGASGANVLTF
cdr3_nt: TGCGCCAGCAGCCAAGACGCGGCGGGAGCATCTGGGGCCAACGTCCTGACTTTC

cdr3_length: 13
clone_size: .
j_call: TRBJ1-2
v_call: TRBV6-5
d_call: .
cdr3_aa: CASSYGQVEGYTF
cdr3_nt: TGTGCCAGCAGTTACGGGCAGGTAGAGGGCTACACCTTC

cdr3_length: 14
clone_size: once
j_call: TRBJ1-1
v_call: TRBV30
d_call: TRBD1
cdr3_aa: CAWTPGTVNTEAFF
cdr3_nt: TGTGCCTGGACCCCAGGGACAGTCAACACTGAAGCTTTCTTT

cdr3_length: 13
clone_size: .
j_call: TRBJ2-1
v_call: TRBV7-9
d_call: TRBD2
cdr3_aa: CASSLGLVNEQFF
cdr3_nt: TGTGCCAGCAGCCTTGGACTAGTCAATGAGCAGTTCTTC

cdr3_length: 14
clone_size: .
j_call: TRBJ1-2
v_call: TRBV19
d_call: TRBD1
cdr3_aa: CASWTRDRGPGYTF
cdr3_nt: TGTGCCAGCTGGACCAGGGACAGGGGGCCCGGCTACACCTTC

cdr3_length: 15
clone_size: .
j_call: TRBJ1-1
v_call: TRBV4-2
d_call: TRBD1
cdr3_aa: CASSQDPPPGGAAFF
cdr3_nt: TGTGCCAGCAGCCAAGATCCCCCTCCAGGGGGCGCGGCTTTCTTT

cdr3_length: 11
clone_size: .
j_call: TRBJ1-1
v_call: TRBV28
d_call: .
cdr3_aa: CASSFRTEAFF
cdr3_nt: TGTGCCAGCAGTTTTCGCACTGAAGCTTTCTTT